The T cell receptor beta chain described here comes from a study of long-term antiretroviral therapy in people with HIV (dated by TCRdb to about 2022). Context from the whole study: The earliest samples were collected about a decade before the 2015 WHO recommendation for immediate ART, when ART was typically delayed until CD4 counts fell. About a third of the roughly 30 participants with HIV were female. A total of about 190 cryopreserved PBMC samples were contributed to the cohort by 30 adults with confirmed HIV infection, with samples collected serially over a mean of approximately six years (range 1-12). A retrospective serial study tested whether changes in peripheral blood TRB repertoire composition and diversity were associated with ART initiation and durable HIV suppression. No cross-contamination during QIAcube processing was shown when test extractions of a monoclonal T-cell line were performed alongside some 33 polyclonal samples. The investigation overall reported the following: Limited PBMC availability meant only the TCR beta chain was sequenced, without alpha chain pairing. Because pre-ART samples had limited cell numbers, unsorted PBMC were profiled rather than sorted CD4+ and CD8+ T cells. CDR3 length ranges in HIV repertoires were narrower than in controls, and network structure suggested an antigen-experienced repertoire with only a slight naive shift after ART. Starting ART was linked to a significant rise in TRB diversity, yet even with long-term ART the diversity remained significantly lower than in transplant donor controls. No data were available on ART adherence, viral resistance or therapy changes, limiting inferences about post-ART repertoire changes. Samples dated from about 2004 to 2018, and the ART regimens used may be less effective than current ones. Expanded TRB clones identified before ART initiation dominated the repertoire at all time points, although this dominance fluctuated and declined in many PLHIV after ART.

The immunoSEQ hsTCRB v3.0 assay was used at survey level resolution for TRB variable region sequencing. A depth of about 40,000-50,000 T-cell genomes per sample was targeted for TRB sequencing. An Illumina MiSeq with a v3 150-cycle kit was used to sequence the pooled TRB libraries. Per the original workflow: Analysis of repertoires was carried out in R inside a reproducible Nextflow workflow spanning QC, data transformation and analysis. Custom analyses were implemented in LymphoSeq2, an R package for AIRR-Seq data exploration. After excluding several samples that yielded fewer than 5000 total TRB sequences, fewer than 200 HIV repertoires remained for analysis. Of the 180 to 200 retained HIV repertoires, 55 to 60 were collected before and roughly 130 after ART initiation. Each repertoire was downsampled to 5000 TRB nucleotide sequences, and summary statistics were averaged across 100 downsampling iterations. Only TRB sequences with CDR3 regions of at least seven amino acids were retained for analysis. Diversity was measured with a Shannon entropy-derived clonality score and the Gini coefficient. In repertoire networks, the top 5000 CDR3 amino acid sequences were linked whenever an edit distance of one separated two sequences. For TRB CDR3 amino acid sequences, antigen specificity groups and MHC restriction were predicted with GLIPH2. To flag known CMV, EBV, HIV or tissue antigen associations, CDR3 amino acid sequences were matched against VDJdb and McPAS-TCR. Pre-ART, post-ART and control groups were compared with Wilcoxon signed-rank tests and Holm-Bonferroni correction. In TCRdb, the immuneACCESS table is reduced to in-frame sequences with V and J assigned. These tables do not hold every clone; where another copy was compared, an unresolved V gene accounts for under half, and the others remain unexplained. Clone size and V and J calls were adopted from that table, with D and trimming inferred from the DNA. This sample gives around 30,000 clones in total; 93% of them show up just once. The top ten hold approximately 10% of the sample.

Points on this clone: The antigen it recognizes is unknown. Base qualities were left out, and no much larger clone turns up one base away.

To be included, a participant needed at least one PBMC sample from before ART initiation plus at least two post-ART samples. Every participant with HIV received treatment in the United States of America. Before DNA extraction, cryopreserved samples of about 0.95-10 million PBMC were thawed and washed. At the time of the earliest PBMC sample for each participant with HIV, ages ranged from about 23 to 60 years. PBMC samples were contributed by each participant from 1-4 timepoints before ART initiation and 2-8 timepoints after ART initiation, with a median of 7 samples. For every participant, serial HIV viral load, CD4+ T-cell count, ART history and demographic data were obtained. Genomic DNA was extracted from unsorted PBMC with a Qiagen kit on a QIAcube, with processing performed in batches of 12 samples. From cysteine to phenylalanine, the CDR3 is 13 amino acids long. The entry retains the CDR3 DNA only, 39 bases that are in frame from base 1. Via the germline V gene, CDR1 is SNHLY and CDR2 FYNNEI. The germline ends are 11 bases apart after V is trimmed by 7 bases and J by 2 bases.

The specimen comprised unsorted PBMCs, sampled 6.2 years after starting antiretroviral therapy. The chain employs TRBV2 and TRBJ1-1, and possibly TRBD1, on 6 matching bases. This TCR was recovered from a man between 35 and 55 years old with HIV. The sequenced DNA: TGTGCCAGCAATCGGGGGCCCAACACTGAAGCTTTCTTT. It codes for CASNRGPNTEAFF.